This T cell receptor beta chain was documented in a study of blood T cell repertoires in COVID-19. The assay was immunoSEQ multiplex PCR, and TCRdb's table has in-frame clones only and misses some. The table records some 48,000 clones, more than 70% of them present only once. Trimming removed 5 bases from V and 1 base from J; junction bases left unmatched: 4. The germline V gene has CDR1 SGHDT and CDR2 YYEEEE. This CDR3 comprises 15 residues. J is TRBJ2-2 and V is TRBV5-6; TRBD2 aligns across 8 bases. Sequencing was carried out using peripheral blood. This sequence was found in a human donor in a cohort sampled during active COVID-19. The CDR3 region is CASSLAGLNTGELFF. CDR3 nucleotides: TGTGCCAGCAGTTTAGCGGGGCTGAACACCGGGGAGCTGTTTTTT.